The 23 T cell receptor beta chains in this list originate from one sample, sequenced in a study of cytomegalovirus exposure and HLA in healthy donors (dated by TCRdb to about 2017). The receptor library was made with the immunoSEQ multiplex PCR assay. For the multiplex PCR, a mixture combining 60 forward primers for TCR Vbeta segments and 13 reverse primers for TCR Jbeta segments was used. TCRdb re-hosts the immuneACCESS table, in-frame sequences only. Its copies lack some clones; in the studies checked, an unresolved V gene accounts for under half of them, and the cause for the rest is not known. Present in this sample are about 130,000 clones, about 71% of which were seen just once. Of the sample, more than 3% falls within the top ten clones. Specimen: PBMCs. The receptors stem from a woman aged 50 to 60 in good health and CMV-seronegative.

This clone has just one count. The DNA of the CDR3 is TGTGCCAGCAGGAGCCCGGGGGGCTACACCTTC. It encodes CASRSPGGYTF. V usage is TRBV28 and J usage is TRBJ1-2; D is uncertain. The V end was cut by 6 bases, the J end by 8 bases, with 10 bases between. The CDR3 totals 11 residues. Germline CDR1 is MDHEN and CDR2 is SYDVKM.

This rearrangement joins TRBV28 to TRBJ2-7, with 7 bases that match TRBD1. The J segment lost 2 bases and the V segment lost 6 bases, leaving 7 bases of the junction unmatched. Per germline, CDR1 MDHEN and CDR2 SYDVKM. This CDR3 has 14 residues. DNA for the CDR3: TGTGCCAGCAGCCCACAGACAGGGACCTACGAGCAGTACTTC. Its protein product is CASSPQTGTYEQYF.

The rearrangement links TRBV10-2 to TRBJ2-2; D is uncertain. In germline, CDR1 is WSHSY, CDR2 SAAADI. Between the trimmed V and J ends, which lost 5 bases and 6 bases, there was a span of 10 bases. CDR3 length: 13 residues. The CDR3 is CASSRTVPGELFF. In DNA form, the CDR3 reads TGCGCCAGCAGTCGAACGGTCCCCGGGGAGCTGTTTTTT.

The V and J genes are TRBV30 and TRBJ1-1; D perhaps matches TRBD1 (5 bases). This CDR3 has 13 amino acids. V lost 0 bases, J lost 4 bases, and 9 bases lay in between. Per the germline V gene, CDR1 is GTSNPN and CDR2 is SVGIG (reference sequence). In DNA, the CDR3 is TGTGCCTGGAGTGTACAGGCTGCCACTGAAGCTTTCTTT. Protein sequence: CAWSVQAATEAFF.

The chain carries TRBV6-1 and TRBJ1-1; the match to TRBD1 covers 8 bases. The CDR3 length is 13 residues. V lost 6 bases and J lost 4; bases outside the gene matches: 4. Germline V CDR1 and CDR2: MNHNS, SASEGT. The CDR3 DNA follows: TGTGCCAGCAGGGAGACAGGGGTCACTGAAGCTTTCTTT. This sequence encodes CASRETGVTEAFF.

The chain combines TRBV30 with TRBJ1-5, with 7 bases lining up with TRBD1. CDR1 and CDR2 from the germline V gene are GTSNPN and SVGIG (reference sequence). The CDR3 is 14 residues long. After removal of 2 bases from V and 1 base from J, the junction contained 2 bases not matched to a gene. The CDR3 DNA is TGTGCCTGGAGTAAGGGGGCGAGCAATCAGCCCCAGCATTTT. It is translated as CAWSKGASNQPQHF.

J is TRBJ1-3 and V is TRBV4-3; a weak D match, TRBD1 (5 bases). Germline V lookup: CDR1 LGHNA, CDR2 YSLEER. The CDR3 has 17 amino acids. V shed 0 bases and J shed 2 bases, with 14 bases lying between them. DNA for the CDR3: TGCGCCAGCAGCCAAGACGAGGTCAGGGAAGCTGGAAACACCATATATTTT. Its translation: CASSQDEVREAGNTIYF.

With respect to this clone: The same CDR3 also results from other DNA sequences found in this sample. The V call is TRBV29-1, the J call TRBJ2-7; 12 bases align to TRBD2. The germline V gene has CDR1 SQVTM and CDR2 ANQGSEA. Trimming removed 6 bases from V and 1 base from J; junction bases left unmatched: 1. This CDR3 region has 13 residues. The CDR3: CSVGTSGSYEQYF. CDR3 DNA: TGCAGCGTAGGGACTAGCGGGTCCTACGAGCAGTACTTC.

The chain recombines TRBV29-1 with TRBJ2-7; 7 nucleotides align to TRBD1. Germline values: CDR1 SQVTM, CDR2 ANQGSEA. The CDR3 covers 13 residues. With 6 bases clipped from V and 1 base from J, the junction kept 6 bases outside the gene matches. The CDR3 reads CSVRPTGSYEQYF. CDR3 in DNA: TGCAGCGTGAGACCGACAGGGTCCTACGAGCAGTACTTC.

The rearrangement links TRBV28 to TRBJ2-7; tentative D call: TRBD1 (5 bases). CDR1 is MDHEN and CDR2 is SYDVKM in the germline V gene. Deletions cut 5 bases from V and 3 bases from J, with 23 bases between. The CDR3 length is 17 residues. DNA of the CDR3: TGTGCCAGCAGTCCGACAGTTCTGGAATTCGGTTACTACGAGCAGTACTTC. Translation: CASSPTVLEFGYYEQYF.

This clone was found a few times. The chain combines TRBV6-5 with TRBJ2-3; perhaps TRBD2 as D (5 bases). The CDR3 is made up of 14 amino acids. From germline, CDR1 is MNHEY and CDR2 SVGAGI. V dropped 6 bases and J dropped 5 bases, with 15 bases sitting between them. This CDR3 reads CASRPTLAGDTQYF. The CDR3 region has the DNA TGTGCCAGCAGGCCTACGCTAGCAGGAGATACGCAGTATTTT.

The chain combines TRBV7-8 with TRBJ2-1; 7 bases align to TRBD2. J was trimmed by 0 bases and V by 11 bases; bases with no gene match: 1. Germline CDR1 and CDR2: SGHVS and FQNEAQ. The CDR3 is 12 residues long. CDR3 protein: CAGGSSYNEQFF. As DNA, the CDR3 is TGTGCCGGCGGGAGCTCCTACAATGAGCAGTTCTTC.

The chain combines TRBV5-4 with TRBJ2-3; D is unresolved. This CDR3 is 13 amino acids long. Germline V CDR1 and CDR2: SGHNT, YYREEE (reference sequence). Trimming pared 3 bases from V and 5 bases from J, leaving 10 bases between. The CDR3 sequence is CASSYQNLDTQYF. CDR3 in DNA: TGTGCCAGCAGCTATCAGAACCTAGATACGCAGTATTTT.

V is TRBV21-1 and J is TRBJ2-7; the table calls TRBD1, which could not be checked here. TRBV21-1 is labeled a pseudogene. The CDR3 spans 18 residues. The CDR3 sequence: CASSPRPGTGAKTYEQYF. The DNA of the CDR3 is TGTGCCAGCAGCCCTCGTCCCGGGACAGGGGCGAAAACCTACGAGCAGTACTTC.

The CDR3 nucleotides are TGTGCCAGTAGTATAGTGGGGGACAGCACCTACGAGCAGTACTTC. This gives the protein CASSIVGDSTYEQYF. The chain links TRBV19 to TRBJ2-7, with 7 bases matching TRBD1. Per germline, CDR1 LNHDA and CDR2 SQIVND (reference sequence). J was trimmed by 2 bases and V by 1 base; bases with no gene match: 5. The CDR3 has 15 amino acids.

The J gene is TRBJ1-3, the V gene TRBV13, with D perhaps TRBD1 (6 bases). This CDR3 has 14 residues. Trimming shortened V by 8 bases and J by 0 bases, and 11 bases separated the two germline ends. From germline, CDR1 is PRHDT and CDR2 FYEKMQ (reference sequence). Here the CDR3 DNA reads TGTGCCAGCGGCAGGGGCCTCTCTGGAAACACCATATATTTT. Protein: CASGRGLSGNTIYF.

V usage is TRBV6-1 and J usage is TRBJ2-5, with 12 bases aligning to TRBD1. CDR1 is MNHNS, CDR2 SASEGT, per germline. V was clipped by 1 base and J by 5 bases; unmatched bases: 5. The CDR3 has 16 residues. The CDR3 DNA reads TGTGCCAGCAGTGAAGTATCGGGACAGGGGGCTGAGACCCAGTACTTC. Amino acids: CASSEVSGQGAETQYF.

Concerning this clone: This may be a read error: a much more frequent sequence differs by one nucleotide. The chain has TRBV5-6 and TRBJ2-7; TRBD1 matches at 9 bases. Per the germline V gene, CDR1 is SGHDT and CDR2 is YYEEEE. The J segment lost 4 bases and the V segment lost 4 bases, leaving 0 bases of the junction unmatched. The CDR3 contains 12 residues. CDR3 sequence (DNA): TGTGCCAGCAGCGGGACAGGGTACGAGCAGTACTTC. Translating gives CASSGTGYEQYF.

This chain connects TRBV11-3 to TRBJ1-1, with TRBD1 as a possible D gene (5 bases). The CDR3 contains 14 residues. Trimming removed 8 bases at V and 6 bases at J, with 19 bases between. The germline CDR1 and CDR2 sequences are SGHNT and YENEEA. The CDR3 here is CASGPGGIDSEAFF. The CDR3 coding sequence is TGTGCCAGCGGACCTGGGGGGATAGACTCTGAAGCTTTCTTT. The full variable domain, rest sourced from reference TRBV11-3 and TRBJ1-1, is EAGVVQSPRYKIIEKKQPVAFWCNPISGHNTLYWYLQNLGQGPELLIRYENEEAVDDSQLPKDRFSAERLKGVDSTLKIQPAELGDSAVYLCASGPGGIDSEAFFGQGTRLTVV.

The chain carries TRBV7-9 and TRBJ2-5, with a possible D match to TRBD1 (6 bases). The germline V gene has CDR1 SEHNR and CDR2 FQNEAQ (reference sequence). V dropped 4 bases and J dropped 4 bases, with 13 bases sitting between them. This CDR3 comprises 14 residues. The CDR3 sequence: CASSWGQGLETQYF. The CDR3, as DNA: TGTGCCAGCAGCTGGGGCCAGGGGCTAGAGACCCAGTACTTC.

The CDR3 loop reads CASSQDKDRGPLAFF. The DNA of the CDR3 is TGTGCCAGCAGCCAAGACAAGGACAGGGGCCCTTTGGCTTTCTTT. This chain links TRBV4-2 with TRBJ1-1; TRBD1 matches 9 bases. This CDR3 has 15 amino acids. The V gene's germline CDR1 is LGHNA and CDR2 YNFKEQ. J gave up 11 bases and V 0 bases, and 10 bases lay outside the gene matches.

The chain carries TRBV19 and TRBJ2-7; weak D call: TRBD2 (5 bases). V lost 3 bases and J 1 base, leaving 10 bases between the germline ends. CDR1 and CDR2 (germline): LNHDA, SQIVND (reference sequence). This CDR3 comprises 14 residues. Here the CDR3 DNA reads TGTGCCAGTAGTATCGGAGGCGGATCCTACGAGCAGTACTTC. Translated: CASSIGGGSYEQYF. Using reference TRBV19 and TRBJ2-7 for the parts outside the CDR3, the full variable domain is DGGITQSPKYLFRKEGQNVTLSCEQNLNHDAMYWYRQDPGQGLRLIYYSQIVNDFQKGDIAEGYSVSREKKESFPLTVTSAQKNPTAFYLCASSIGGGSYEQYFGPGTRLTVT.

The chain joins TRBV29-1 to TRBJ1-2; D possibly corresponds to TRBD1 (5 bases). CDR3 length: 16 amino acids. V lost 3 bases to trimming and J lost 3 bases, with 20 bases between them. In germline, CDR1 is SQVTM, CDR2 ANQGSEA. The CDR3: CSVDGQRTGRDYGYTF. The CDR3 bases are TGCAGCGTTGATGGTCAAAGGACGGGCAGGGACTATGGCTACACCTTC.